This T cell receptor (beta chain) was observed in a study of shared clonotypes between healthy human individuals. Naivety among CD8 cells was defined by CD45RO negativity and positive CCR7 selection, thereby excluding terminally differentiated effector memory CD45RA+ cells. Comment on this clone: What it binds is not known. Other DNA sequences from this sample encode an identical CDR3 as well.

The CDR3 covers 12 residues. Per the germline V gene, CDR1 is SGDLS and CDR2 is YYNGEE. Unmatched junction bases numbered 2, after V lost 3 bases and J lost 6 bases. TCRdb keeps only in-frame clones here, not all; method: immunoSEQ multiplex PCR. This table holds millions of clones, around 93% found once. The study, taken as a whole, reports: In general, naive subsets displayed greater estimated richness than memory subsets did.

Sequencing was carried out using naive CD8+ T cells from PBMCs. The TCR originated in a man aged 18 to 29 in good health. Some clones in this sample may be carry-over from other donors' samples. The chain employs TRBV9 and TRBJ1-1; 7 positions match TRBD1. CDR3 region: CASSGDSPEAFF. CDR3 nucleotide sequence: TGTGCCAGCAGCGGGGACAGTCCTGAAGCTTTCTTT.